Listed below are T cell receptor beta chains from one sample, sequenced in a study of blood T cell repertoires in COVID-19. Profiling relied on immunoSEQ multiplex PCR, and the TCRdb table lists in-frame clones only, not all of them. The sample has about 160,000 clones, approximately 82% seen once. The source material was peripheral blood. Receptors were obtained from a woman between 35 and 50 years old with COVID-19, enrolled during active disease. CDR3s include the opening cysteine and the closing phenylalanine or tryptophan. A D gene is named only where the DNA matches it firmly. The size of a clone is reported for some rows only, either as once, few or many, or as a class for expanded clones.

V gene,D gene,clone size,J gene,CDR3 DNA,CDR3 protein
TRBV14,TRBD1,.,TRBJ1-1,TGTGCCAGCAGCCAGACAGGGGGGCCCGTGAACACTGAAGCTTTCTTT,CASSQTGGPVNTEAFF
TRBV5-4,TRBD2,few,TRBJ2-7,TGTGCCAGCAGCCCGGGGACTAGTTTCAGCGAGCAGTACTTC,CASSPGTSFSEQYF
TRBV11-1,.,.,TRBJ2-2,TGTGCCAGCAGCCCACGGTGGGACTTCACCGGGGAGCTGTTTTTT,CASSPRWDFTGELFF
TRBV2,TRBD2,.,TRBJ2-5,TGTGCCAGCAGTGAAACTAGCGGGAGGCTTGAGACCCAGTACTTC,CASSETSGRLETQYF
TRBV28,.,.,TRBJ2-7,TGTGCCAGCAGTTTTGGATTAGCCCCCTACGAGCAGTACTTC,CASSFGLAPYEQYF
TRBV19,.,.,TRBJ1-2,TGTGCCAGTAGCCTCGGACAGACGGTCTATGGCTACACCTTC,CASSLGQTVYGYTF
TRBV7-6,.,.,TRBJ1-5,TGTGCCAGCAGCTTGGAACGGGACTATAGCAATCAGCCCCAGCATTTT,CASSLERDYSNQPQHF
TRBV7-6,TRBD1,.,TRBJ1-3,TGTGCCAGCAGCCTGGGGACAGTTGGAAACACCATATATTTT,CASSLGTVGNTIYF
TRBV3-1/TRBV3-2,.,.,TRBJ1-3,TGTGCCAGCAGCCGGGCGGGAGGGGCAGGTGGAAACACCATATATTTT,CASSRAGGAGGNTIYF
TRBV5-4,TRBD1,.,TRBJ2-3,TGTGCCAGCAGCCCGACAGGGTCCGGTACAGATACGCAGTATTTT,CASSPTGSGTDTQYF
TRBV4-1,.,.,TRBJ2-3,TGCGCCAGCAGCCAAGAAAGCGGCACAGATACGCAGTATTTT,CASSQESGTDTQYF
TRBV5-4,.,.,TRBJ2-5,TGTGCCAGCAGCTTCGGAGGGGCGGTTGGGGAGACCCAGTACTTC,CASSFGGAVGETQYF
TRBV11-1,.,.,TRBJ1-1,TGTGCCAGCAGCTTAGATCAGGGCTCTGAAGCTTTCTTT,CASSLDQGSEAFF
TRBV5-1,.,.,TRBJ1-1,TGCGCCAGCAGTCCCCGGGGGGGAGTCACTGAAGCTTTCTTT,CASSPRGGVTEAFF
TRBV2,.,.,TRBJ1-1,TGTGCCAGCATTGCAGGGGAGATACCGAACACTGAAGCTTTCTTT,CASIAGEIPNTEAFF
TRBV2,.,.,TRBJ1-6,TGTGCCAGCGGTATGATACAGACTAATTCACCCCTCCACTTT,CASGMIQTNSPLHF
TRBV28,TRBD2,.,TRBJ2-1,TGTGCCAGCAGGGTACCTACTACGGGAGGCGACAATGAGCAGTTCTTC,CASRVPTTGGDNEQFF
TRBV19,.,.,TRBJ2-3,TGTGCCAGTAGTACCCTGGAGGGGACAGGCACAGATACGCAGTATTTT,CASSTLEGTGTDTQYF
TRBV7-6,TRBD1,.,TRBJ2-1,TGTGCCAGCAGAGGACAGGGGGCGTGGAATGAGCAGTTCTTC,CASRGQGAWNEQFF
TRBV27,TRBD2,.,TRBJ2-3,TGTGCCAGCGGTAGACTAGCGGGAGGGAGAGGGGCAGATACGCAGTATTTT,CASGRLAGGRGADTQYF
TRBV7-9,.,.,TRBJ1-3,TGTGCCAGCAGCTTTTCAGGCTTCGGAGGAAACACCATATATTTT,CASSFSGFGGNTIYF
TRBV9,TRBD1,.,TRBJ1-1,TGTGCCAGCAGCCCTGCACAGGGGCTCGGCACTGAAGCTTTCTTT,CASSPAQGLGTEAFF
TRBV4-1,.,few,TRBJ1-1,TGCGCCAGCAGCCAAGGGCCTCAAACACGGAGGATGAACACTGAAGCTTTCTTT,CASSQGPQTRRMNTEAFF
TRBV27,.,.,TRBJ1-5,TGTGCCTCCAGGAGGGCAGGGCGCCATCAGCCCCAGCATTTT,CASRRAGRHQPQHF
TRBV20-1,TRBD2,.,TRBJ2-5,TGCAGTGCTAGTGTAGCGGGGGGTCTCCAAGAGACCCAGTACTTC,CSASVAGGLQETQYF
TRBV15,TRBD2,.,TRBJ2-1,TGTGCCACCAGCAGAGATATCGGGGAGGGCTACAATGAGCAGTTCTTC,CATSRDIGEGYNEQFF
TRBV28,TRBD2,.,TRBJ2-1,TGTGCCAGCAGTTTAGACGGTAGGTCTAGCGGGATACTCTACAATGAGCAGTTCTTC,CASSLDGRSSGILYNEQFF
TRBV18,.,.,TRBJ2-7,TGTGCCAGCTCACGGTTGCAGGACTCCTACGAGCAGTACTTC,CASSRLQDSYEQYF
TRBV20-1,.,.,TRBJ2-5,TGCAGTGCTAGTTCGGGTAGTATCCAAGAGACCCAGTACTTC,CSASSGSIQETQYF
TRBV7-8,.,.,TRBJ1-6,TGTGCCAGCAGCTTAGCGGGCGGGGGAAATTCACCCCTCCACTTT,CASSLAGGGNSPLHF
TRBV18,TRBD1,.,TRBJ1-6,TGTGCCAGCCACAAACCCGGGACAGGGGGGAATTCACCCCTCCACTTT,CASHKPGTGGNSPLHF
TRBV5-1,TRBD1,.,TRBJ2-5,TGCGCCAGCAGACCCGGGACAGGGTATGAGACCCAGTACTTC,CASRPGTGYETQYF
TRBV6-1,.,.,TRBJ2-3,TGTGCCAGCAGTGAAGCGCGGGATACGCAGTATTTT,CASSEARDTQYF
TRBV9,.,.,TRBJ2-2,TGTGCCAGCAGCGTACTAGGAGACCCTACCGGGGAGCTGTTTTTT,CASSVLGDPTGELFF
TRBV6-2/TRBV6-3,.,.,TRBJ2-3,TGTGCCAGCAGTTACGTGGGGCCCACAGATACGCAGTATTTT,CASSYVGPTDTQYF
TRBV11-2,TRBD1,.,TRBJ2-7,TGTGCCAGCAGTCCCGACAGGGCCTACGAGCAGTACTTC,CASSPDRAYEQYF
TRBV5-1,TRBD1,.,TRBJ1-2,TGCGCCAGCACCTTGGGACAGGGTAACTATGGCTACACCTTC,CASTLGQGNYGYTF
TRBV7-2,.,.,TRBJ2-5,TGTGCCAGCAGCTTAGTCAGACAAGAGACCCAGTACTTC,CASSLVRQETQYF
TRBV27,.,.,TRBJ2-1,TGTGCCAGCAGCTTAAGGGGCGGTTCAGGTGAGCAGTTCTTC,CASSLRGGSGEQFF
TRBV29-1,.,.,TRBJ2-7,TGCAGCGTTGCGTTTAACTCCTACGAGCAGTACTTC,CSVAFNSYEQYF
TRBV19,.,.,TRBJ1-5,TGTGCCAGTAGTATTAAGGGGGGGAGCAATCAGCCCCAGCATTTT,CASSIKGGSNQPQHF
TRBV11-2,.,.,TRBJ2-3,TGTGCCAGCAGCTTAGGGATGCGGGGCACAGATACGCAGTATTTT,CASSLGMRGTDTQYF
TRBV18,TRBD2,.,TRBJ2-5,TGTGCCAGCTCACCACCGGGACTAGCGGGAGGCCGGGAGACCCAGTACTTC,CASSPPGLAGGRETQYF
TRBV27,TRBD1,.,TRBJ2-3,TGTGCCAGCAGTTCGGCTACAGGGGCAGATACGCAGTATTTT,CASSSATGADTQYF